This TCR beta chain emerged from a study of cytomegalovirus exposure and HLA in healthy donors. Study findings and constraints: Diagnosis of cytomegalovirus status made by the classifier reportedly showed high specificity and sensitivity. Later on, an analysis tied over 15,000 TCR beta sequences to HLA alleles at 0.05 false discovery rate. Several top significant clusters appeared, in a later analysis, to be linked to common viral pathogens.

This clone was seen only a few times. Its specificity is unknown. Primers: 60 Vbeta forward and 13 Jbeta reverse. Only in-frame clones appear in the TCRdb table, and some are missing; sequencing was by immunoSEQ multiplex PCR. The sample carries about 110,000 clones, roughly 77% recorded once. The CDR3 length is 13 residues. Per the germline V gene, CDR1 is MGHRA and CDR2 is YSYEKL. V lost 4 bases, J lost 4 bases, and 9 bases lay in between. The sequenced sample consisted of PBMCs. The rearrangement uses TRBV4-1 and TRBJ2-3; no reliable D call. This TCR came from a man in his forties in good health and CMV-seronegative. CDR3 nucleotides: TGCGCCAGCAGCCCCCTGGCCTCAGATACGCAGTATTTT. This gives the protein CASSPLASDTQYF.